The 10 T cell receptor beta chains presented below share a single source sample, sequenced in a study of identifying expanded T cells in peripheral blood. Method: immunoSEQ multiplex PCR; TCRdb's copy keeps in-frame clones and lacks some. The data contain tens of thousands of clones, 85% to 90% of them singletons. The sample taken for sequencing was blood. The receptors derive from a person aged 18 to 70 in good health.

The CDR3 sequence: CASSYPVRVPNNEQFF. DNA for the CDR3: TGTGCCAGCAGTTACCCGGTGCGGGTTCCCAACAATGAGCAGTTCTTC. The chain uses TRBV6-6 and TRBJ2-1, with D possibly being TRBD2 (5 bases). This CDR3 is built from 16 residues. Germline CDR1 is MNHNY and CDR2 is SVGAGI (reference sequence). V shed 2 bases and J shed 5 bases, with 16 bases lying between them.

This rearrangement joins TRBV4-2 to TRBJ2-3, with D perhaps given as TRBD1 or TRBD2 (6 bases each). There are 15 residues in the CDR3. CDR1 is LGHNA, CDR2 YNFKEQ, per germline. V lost 4 bases and J lost 0, with 11 bases in between. The CDR3: CASSRGGPSTDTQYF. As DNA, the CDR3 is TGTGCCAGCAGCCGAGGGGGGCCTAGCACAGATACGCAGTATTTT.

The gene calls are TRBV10-3 and TRBJ2-2, with D maybe TRBD2 (6 bases). The CDR3 runs 13 residues. Germline values: CDR1 ENHRY, CDR2 SYGVKD. V dropped 11 bases and J dropped 2 bases, with 12 bases sitting between them. The chain's CDR3 is CAAEGVNTGELFF. The CDR3 region has the DNA TGTGCCGCGGAGGGAGTAAACACCGGGGAGCTGTTTTTT.

The chain carries TRBV4-3 and TRBJ1-1; D is unresolved. The CDR3 length is 15 residues. Germline values: CDR1 LGHNA, CDR2 YSLEER. Trimming cost V 2 bases and J 4 bases, with 14 bases left between them. The CDR3 DNA sequence: TGCGCCAGCAGCCAAACATTCCGCCAATCCACTGAAGCTTTCTTT. Its translation: CASSQTFRQSTEAFF.

In its sample, this clone was seen once. The same CDR3 also results from other DNA sequences found in this sample. This CDR3 reads CASSLINSPLHF. The CDR3 DNA sequence: TGTGCCAGCAGCTTAATTAATTCACCCCTCCACTTT. The chain combines TRBV7-9 with TRBJ1-6; D unclear. Germline V gene lookup returns CDR1 SEHNR and CDR2 FQNEAQ (reference sequence). The V end was cut by 2 bases, the J end by 6 bases, with 2 bases between. The CDR3 runs 12 residues.

The chain is built from TRBV5-1 and TRBJ1-6, with a weak D call TRBD1 (5 bases). The CDR3 contains 16 residues. V lost 0 bases and J lost 6, with 13 bases in between. Germline CDR1 and CDR2: SGHRS and YFSETQ. In DNA form, the CDR3 reads TGCGCCAGCAGCTTGGTACCCGGGGGTAGTAATTCACCCCTCCACTTT. This gives the protein CASSLVPGGSNSPLHF.

The genes are TRBV11-2 and TRBJ2-7; 9 bases are a match to TRBD1. Per germline, CDR1 SGHAT and CDR2 FQNNGV. The CDR3 contains 13 residues. The V segment lost 5 bases and the J segment 5 bases; nucleotides outside the gene matches: 4. The CDR3 sequence is CASSRDRAHEQYF. The CDR3 DNA sequence: TGTGCCAGCAGCCGGGACAGGGCCCACGAGCAGTACTTC.

V usage is TRBV5-4 and J usage is TRBJ1-3; D not resolved. Germline V lookup: CDR1 SGHNT, CDR2 YYREEE (reference sequence). The V gene lost 1 base and the J gene lost 3 bases, with 5 bases spanning the gap. The CDR3 extends over 13 amino acids. CDR3 region: CASSLWGGNTIYF. The CDR3 DNA sequence: TGTGCCAGCAGCTTGTGGGGTGGAAACACCATATATTTT.

The chain uses TRBV5-1 and TRBJ1-4; D remains unclear. Trimming pared 0 bases from V and 5 bases from J, leaving 8 bases between. Germline V gene data show CDR1 as SGHRS and CDR2 as YFSETQ. This CDR3 has 14 amino acids. CDR3 DNA sequence: TGCGCCAGCAGCTTGGGGGGAAACAATGAAAAACTGTTTTTT. This encodes CASSLGGNNEKLFF.

The V call is TRBV9, the J call TRBJ2-7; possibly TRBD1 for D (6 bases). Germline loops: CDR1 SGDLS, CDR2 YYNGEE. V lost 4 bases, J lost 3 bases, and 23 bases lay in between. The CDR3 covers 17 residues. CDR3 loop: CASSLEDSIGFGYEQYF. The CDR3 nucleotides read TGTGCCAGCAGCCTCGAGGACAGTATCGGGTTCGGCTACGAGCAGTACTTC.